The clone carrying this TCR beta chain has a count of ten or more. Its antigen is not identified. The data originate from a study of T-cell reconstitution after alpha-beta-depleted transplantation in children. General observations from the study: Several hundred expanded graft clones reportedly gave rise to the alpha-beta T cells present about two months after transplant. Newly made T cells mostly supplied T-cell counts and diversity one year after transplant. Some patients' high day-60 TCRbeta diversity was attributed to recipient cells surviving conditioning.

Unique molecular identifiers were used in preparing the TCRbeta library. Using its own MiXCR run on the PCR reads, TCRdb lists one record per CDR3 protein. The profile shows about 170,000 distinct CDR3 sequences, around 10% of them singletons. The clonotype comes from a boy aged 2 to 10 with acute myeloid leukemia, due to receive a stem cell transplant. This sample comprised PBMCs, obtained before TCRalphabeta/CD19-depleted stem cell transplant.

CDR3 amino acids: CASRPRTGGVDIQYF. The CDR3, as DNA: TGTGCCAGCAGGCCCCGGACAGGGGGCGTCGACATTCAGTACTTC. The chain employs TRBV12-3 or TRBV12-4 and TRBJ2-4, with TRBD1 matching 11 bases. The CDR3 runs to 15 residues. With 6 bases clipped from V and 8 bases from J, the junction kept 9 bases outside the gene matches.